The 27 T cell receptor beta chains in this list originate from one sample, sequenced in a study of T-cell reconstitution after alpha-beta-depleted transplantation in children (dated by TCRdb to between 2015 and 2016). The library relied on PCR. The sequencer was an Illumina HiSeq 2500. To normalize quantification of the TCRbeta repertoire, the TCR libraries were built with molecular barcoding that relied on unique molecular identifiers. TCRdb trimmed public reads at Q25 via fastp, called clones via MiXCR and kept in-frame beta chains. CDR3 protein duplicates are merged, each entry listing the most common genes and DNA. Here the sample has approximately 350,000 distinct CDR3 sequences; under 13% occur a single time. The leading ten clones occupy approximately 2.3% of the sample. Sequenced here: PBMCs from the stem cell graft donor, sampled from the stem cell graft. The receptor source for this set is a human donor who donated a stem cell graft to a child with acute lymphoblastic leukemia.

The V call is TRBV28, the J call TRBJ2-5; D is perhaps TRBD1 (5 bases). This CDR3 spans 16 amino acids. V lost 4 bases and J 1 base, leaving 16 bases between the germline ends. From germline, CDR1 is MDHEN and CDR2 SYDVKM. In nucleotides, the CDR3 is TGTGCCAGCAGTTCCCGCCTCAGGGCGGTCCAAGAGACCCAGTACTTC. As protein: CASSSRLRAVQETQYF.

This chain connects TRBV28 to TRBJ1-1; D remains ambiguous. The V gene lost 5 bases and the J gene lost 1 base, with 14 bases spanning the gap. This CDR3 is built from 15 residues. Germline assignment: CDR1 MDHEN and CDR2 SYDVKM. The CDR3 region is CASSPRLGRNTEAFF. CDR3 nucleotide sequence: TGTGCCAGCAGTCCCAGACTCGGAAGGAACACTGAAGCTTTCTTT.

This clonotype was detected ten times or more. V usage is TRBV5-5 and J usage is TRBJ2-7, with TRBD2 matching over 8 bases. This CDR3 has 15 amino acids. The V and J ends lost 4 bases and 4 bases, in that order; junction bases with no gene match: 10. Germline V gene data show CDR1 as SGHKS and CDR2 as YYEKEE (reference sequence). The CDR3 spells CASSRVGTRGYEQYF. The CDR3 DNA reads as TGTGCCAGCAGCCGCGTTGGGACTAGGGGATACGAGCAGTACTTC. The whole variable domain, filled in from reference TRBV5-5 and TRBJ2-7, reads DAGVTQSPTHLIKTRGQQVTLRCSPISGHKSVSWYQQVLGQGPQFIFQYYEKEERGRGNFPDRFSARQFPNYSSELNVNALLLGDSALYLCASSRVGTRGYEQYFGPGTRLTVT.

The chain carries TRBV29-1 and TRBJ2-1; D is unclear. In germline, CDR1 is SQVTM, CDR2 ANQGSEA. This CDR3 has 13 residues. CDR3 nucleotides: TGCAGTTTCGTATTTGGGTTTACCAATGAGCAGTTCTTC. It codes for CSFVFGFTNEQFF.

This clonotype was found a few times. This rearrangement joins TRBV2 to TRBJ2-7; the match to TRBD1 covers 9 bases. V gave up 10 bases and J gave up 4 bases; unmatched junction bases: 8. Germline lookup yields CDR1 SNHLY and CDR2 FYNNEI. The CDR3 runs 13 residues. CDR3 residues: CATEPGQGYEQYF. DNA of the CDR3: TGTGCCACCGAACCGGGACAGGGATACGAGCAGTACTTC.

This clonotype occurred a few times. This sequence joins TRBV5-6 and TRBJ2-2, with D maybe TRBD2 (5 bases). CDR1 is SGHDT, CDR2 YYEEEE, per germline. The CDR3 has 14 amino acids. V shed 5 bases and J shed 7 bases, with 15 bases lying between them. CDR3 sequence reads: CASSSGPGVGELFF. The CDR3 coding sequence is TGTGCCAGCAGTTCCGGCCCCGGGGTCGGGGAGCTGTTTTTT.

This clonotype was observed a handful of times. This sequence joins TRBV7-6 and TRBJ2-1, with D possibly TRBD2 on 7 matching bases. Deletions cut 3 bases from V and 5 bases from J, with 11 bases between. The CDR3 runs to 14 residues. Germline CDR1 reads SGHVS; CDR2 reads FNYEAQ. The DNA of the CDR3 is TGTGCCAGCAGCTTTGGGGGGGCCCACAATGAGCAGTTCTTC. Its protein is CASSFGGAHNEQFF.

This chain joins TRBV5-1 and TRBJ2-1, with D possibly being TRBD2 (5 bases). From germline, CDR1 is SGHRS and CDR2 YFSETQ. The ends were cut back, 3 bases at V and 6 bases at J, with 19 bases in the middle. The CDR3 contains 16 residues. In DNA, the CDR3 is TGCGCCAGCAGCTGGGCGCCAGGTGAGGGAGTCAATGAGCAGTTCTTC. Translated: CASSWAPGEGVNEQFF. Combining the CDR3 with reference TRBV5-1 and TRBJ2-1 gives the whole variable domain KAGVTQTPRYLIKTRGQQVTLSCSPISGHRSVSWYQQTPGQGLQFLFEYFSETQRNKGNFPGRFSGRQFSNSRSEMNVSTLELGDSALYLCASSWAPGEGVNEQFFGPGTRLTVL.

This clonotype showed up just a few times. The chain combines TRBV7-6 with TRBJ2-1; D gene unclear. V lost 8 bases, J lost 1 base, and 9 bases lay in between. CDR1 SGHVS and CDR2 FNYEAQ come from the germline V gene. This CDR3 has 13 residues. The CDR3 coding sequence is TGTGCCAGCGGCGACCATTCCTACAATGAGCAGTTCTTC. It yields the protein CASGDHSYNEQFF.

This clonotype was seen a few times. The chain combines TRBV7-9 with TRBJ2-1, with a possible D match to TRBD1 (6 bases). The CDR3 consists of 16 residues. The germline CDR1 and CDR2 sequences are SEHNR and FQNEAQ (reference sequence). V lost 2 bases, J lost 3 bases, and 14 bases lay in between. In DNA form, the CDR3 reads TGTGCCAGCAGCTTACCGACGGACAGAGGCTACAATGAGCAGTTCTTC. Translating it yields CASSLPTDRGYNEQFF.

The V and J genes are TRBV30 and TRBJ2-3; 12 bases agree with TRBD2. The CDR3 covers 16 residues. Germline V gene data show CDR1 as GTSNPN and CDR2 as SVGIG (reference sequence). The trim removed 3 bases at V and 0 bases at J, leaving 4 bases unmatched. The DNA for the CDR3 is TGTGCCTGGAGCCATGGGACTAGCGGGAGCACAGATACGCAGTATTTT. The encoded protein is CAWSHGTSGSTDTQYF.

The rearrangement uses TRBV5-1 and TRBJ2-5, with D possibly being TRBD2 (5 bases). Deletions cut 1 base from V and 5 bases from J, with 15 bases between. Germline-derived CDR1 and CDR2 are SGHRS and YFSETQ. The CDR3 consists of 15 residues. CDR3 protein: CASSLSARASETQYF. The CDR3 DNA is TGCGCCAGCAGCTTGAGTGCGAGGGCCAGCGAGACCCAGTACTTC.

The rearrangement joins TRBV4-1 to TRBJ1-2, with TRBD1 as a possible D gene (5 bases). The length of the CDR3 is 16 residues. Per the germline V gene, CDR1 is MGHRA and CDR2 is YSYEKL. V lost 4 bases, J lost 4 bases, and 19 bases lay in between. The chain's CDR3 is CASSPEVAGEIYGYTF. The CDR3 region has the DNA TGCGCCAGCAGCCCTGAAGTCGCGGGGGAGATCTATGGCTACACCTTC.

This clonotype has just a few counts. Here the CDR3 DNA reads TGTGCCAGCAGCACACTAGTTTGGAACGTCGCAGGGGAGCTGTTTTTT. Its protein is CASSTLVWNVAGELFF. The chain recombines TRBV12-3 or TRBV12-4 with TRBJ2-2; D possibly corresponds to TRBD2 (5 bases). V dropped 6 bases and J dropped 8 bases, with 22 bases sitting between them. This CDR3 has 16 amino acids.

In this sample, this clonotype turned up a few times. The chain uses TRBV4-3 and TRBJ2-7; no reliable D call. The ends were cut back, 1 base at V and 3 bases at J, with 10 bases in the middle. CDR3 size: 14 residues. Germline-derived CDR1 and CDR2 are LGHNA and YSLEER. The chain's CDR3 is CASSQGFPFYEQYF. Written as DNA, the CDR3 is TGCGCCAGCAGCCAAGGGTTCCCCTTCTACGAGCAGTACTTC.

The rearrangement links TRBV20-1 to TRBJ2-5; 9 bases are shared with TRBD1. CDR3 length: 13 amino acids. After removal of 2 bases from V and 5 bases from J, the junction contained 3 bases not matched to a gene. Per the germline V gene, CDR1 is DFQATT and CDR2 is SNEGSKA (reference sequence). The CDR3 spells CSARRDRVETQYF. The CDR3 DNA reads as TGCAGTGCTAGACGGGACAGGGTGGAGACCCAGTACTTC.

This clonotype has a handful of counts. The genes are TRBV7-2 and TRBJ2-5; D call uncertain. This CDR3 is 13 amino acids long. With 0 bases removed from V and 4 bases from J, the gap between germline ends came to 6 bases. The germline gives CDR1 SGHTA, CDR2 FQGNSA. The CDR3 loop reads CASSLAPGETQYF. CDR3 DNA sequence: TGTGCCAGCAGCTTAGCCCCTGGAGAGACCCAGTACTTC. Full variable domain (rest looked up from reference TRBV7-2 and TRBJ2-5): GAGVSQSPSNKVTEKGKDVELRCDPISGHTALYWYRQSLGQGLEFLIYFQGNSAPDKSGLPSDRFSAERTGGSVSTLTIQRTQQEDSAVYLCASSLAPGETQYFGPGTRLLVL.

This sequence joins TRBV5-1 and TRBJ1-1; 8 bases map to TRBD1. The CDR3 sequence is 13 residues long. V was pared by 6 bases and J by 10 bases, with 11 bases of the junction left unmatched. The V gene's germline CDR1 is SGHRS and CDR2 YFSETQ. The DNA of the CDR3 is TGCGCCAGCATAGGACAGGGCGGTCTAAGAGCTTTCTTT. Amino acid sequence: CASIGQGGLRAFF.

This clonotype has only a few counts. The chain uses TRBV25-1 and TRBJ2-2; TRBD1 matches at 7 bases. J lost 5 bases, V lost 6 bases, and 6 bases had no gene match. This CDR3 has 14 residues. Per the germline V gene, CDR1 is MGHDK and CDR2 is SYGVNS. CDR3 DNA: TGTGCCAGCAGACCGGGACAGAGAACCGGGGAGCTGTTTTTT. It translates to CASRPGQRTGELFF.

This clonotype was counted at least ten times. The chain has TRBV28 and TRBJ2-1, with 7 bases fitting TRBD2. V dropped 4 bases and J dropped 0; count of bases not matched to a gene: 12. The CDR3 runs to 18 residues. The germline gives CDR1 MDHEN, CDR2 SYDVKM. The CDR3 is CASSSGFGLADSYNEQFF. The CDR3 nucleotides read TGTGCCAGCAGTTCGGGTTTTGGGCTAGCGGACTCCTACAATGAGCAGTTCTTC.

As DNA, the CDR3 is TGCAGCGCCCCCCTAGCGGGAGGGGGTGAGCAGTTCTTC. Its protein is CSAPLAGGGEQFF. The J gene is TRBJ2-1, the V gene TRBV20-1, with 12 bases aligning to TRBD2. The CDR3 extends over 13 amino acids. Germline loops: CDR1 DFQATT, CDR2 SNEGSKA (reference sequence).

The gene calls are TRBV20-1 and TRBJ2-5; D is undetermined. The CDR3 has 14 amino acids. The germline CDR1 and CDR2 sequences are DFQATT and SNEGSKA (reference sequence). Deletions cut 1 base from V and 5 bases from J, with 14 bases between. This chain's CDR3 is CSARGADGRETQYF. The CDR3 DNA sequence: TGCAGTGCTAGAGGGGCTGATGGCCGGGAGACCCAGTACTTC.

This clonotype was counted ten times or more. The chain is built from TRBV30 and TRBJ2-1, with 10 bases that match TRBD2. Trimming cost V 1 base and J 4 bases; bases outside gene matches: 10. The CDR3 has 17 residues. In germline, CDR1 is GTSNPN, CDR2 SVGIG (reference sequence). Written as DNA, the CDR3 is TGTGCCTGGAGTGGAACCACGGGACTAGCGCATTACAATGAGCAGTTCTTC. It is translated as CAWSGTTGLAHYNEQFF.

The rearrangement links TRBV28 to TRBJ2-3, with 12 bases lining up with TRBD2. Germline V lookup: CDR1 MDHEN, CDR2 SYDVKM. Trimming removed 3 bases from V and 6 bases from J; junction bases left unmatched: 10. The CDR3 runs to 17 residues. The CDR3 spells CASSLRGLAGYHDTQYF. In DNA, the CDR3 is TGTGCCAGCAGTTTGAGGGGACTAGCGGGTTACCACGATACGCAGTATTTT.

This clonotype has more than one count but fewer than ten. V usage is TRBV21-1 and J usage is TRBJ2-2; the table's D call, TRBD1, has no DNA check behind it. TRBV21-1 is shown as a pseudogene. This CDR3 comprises 18 residues. This chain's CDR3 is CASSKQISDRGRTGELFF. In DNA, the CDR3 is TGTGCCAGCAGCAAACAAATCTCGGACAGGGGTCGCACCGGGGAGCTGTTTTTT.

The chain links TRBV7-9 to TRBJ2-1; no clear D. Germline lookup yields CDR1 SEHNR and CDR2 FQNEAQ (reference sequence). Trimming left V 5 bases short and J 4 bases short, with 21 bases between. This CDR3 comprises 17 residues. The CDR3 region is CASSPEPFSSWYNEQFF. The CDR3 coding sequence is TGTGCCAGCAGCCCCGAACCGTTTAGCTCTTGGTACAATGAGCAGTTCTTC.

The chain couples TRBV7-2 to TRBJ2-1, with 8 positions matching TRBD2. The V gene end was trimmed by 4 bases and the J gene end by 9 bases; junction bases not matched to a gene: 11. This CDR3 comprises 15 residues. Germline V gene sequence: CDR1 SGHTA, CDR2 FQGNSA. CDR3 sequence reads: CASSSSGTSVGEQFF. CDR3 coding DNA: TGTGCCAGCAGCTCCTCCGGGACTAGTGTAGGTGAGCAGTTCTTC.